This T cell receptor (beta chain) comes out of a study of blood T cell repertoires in COVID-19. Study overall: The United States, Italy and Spain provided the acute and convalescent COVID-19 samples.

TCRdb's copy holds only in-frame clones and misses some; the assay was immunoSEQ multiplex PCR. The top ten clones hold 3.5% to 5% of a sample with some 120,000 clones, approximately 89% of them seen once. The CDR3 has 15 amino acids. CDR1 and CDR2 from the germline V gene are SGHTA and FQGNSA. V lost 1 base and J 0 bases, leaving 9 bases between the germline ends. The chain carries TRBV7-2 and TRBJ1-1; D gene uncertain. Specimen: peripheral blood. This sequence was found in a human donor in a cohort sampled during active COVID-19. The CDR3 DNA reads TGTGCCAGCAGCTTAGAACCCAGGTTGAACACTGAAGCTTTCTTT. Translation: CASSLEPRLNTEAFF.